This T cell receptor (beta chain) was obtained from a study of CD8 T cells in Susac syndrome. Study as a whole: Each patient with Susac syndrome, at the time of blood draw, was therapy-naive, on corticosteroids, or on intravenous immunoglobulin alone.

Diagnostic criteria for definite or probable disease, in their recently defined form, were met by the patients with Susac syndrome. Bulk CD8+ and CD4+ cells came from magnetic negative isolation; CD8+ TEMRA by FACS. The J segment lost 0 bases and the V segment lost 4 bases, leaving 12 bases of the junction unmatched. The CDR3 is 20 residues long. Germline lookup yields CDR1 MNHNS and CDR2 SASEGT. cDNA came from roughly 0.47 to 1 ug RNA primed by random hexamers. With immunoSEQ multiplex PCR, TCR beta CDR3 was amplified across 54 Vbeta and 13 Jbeta. TCRdb reanalysed the immunoSEQ multiplex PCR reads using MiXCR and keeps one entry per CDR3 protein. The sample records under 150,000 distinct CDR3 sequences, approximately 95% being singletons.

The sample taken for sequencing was CD4+ T cells from PBMCs. This receptor was obtained from a human donor with Susac syndrome. J is TRBJ2-1 and V is TRBV6-1; 13 nucleotides align to TRBD2. CDR3 sequence reads: CASSADPGLAGPSSYNEQFF. The DNA of the CDR3 is TGTGCCAGCAGTGCCGACCCGGGACTAGCGGGACCAAGCTCCTACAATGAGCAGTTCTTC.